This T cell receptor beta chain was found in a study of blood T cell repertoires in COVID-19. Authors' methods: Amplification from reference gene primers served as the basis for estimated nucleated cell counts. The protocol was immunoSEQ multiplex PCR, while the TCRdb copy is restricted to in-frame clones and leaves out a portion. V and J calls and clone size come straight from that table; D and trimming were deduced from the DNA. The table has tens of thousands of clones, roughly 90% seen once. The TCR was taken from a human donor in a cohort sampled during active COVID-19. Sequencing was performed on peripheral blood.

The CDR3 nucleotides read TGTGCCAGCAGTGAAGTAAGCGGGACCAACTTCAAATACGAGCAGTACTTC. Translated, it gives CASSEVSGTNFKYEQYF. The chain carries TRBV25-1 and TRBJ2-7; 7 positions match TRBD2. The CDR3 spans 17 residues. Germline assignment: CDR1 MGHDK and CDR2 SYGVNS. The J segment lost 4 bases and the V segment lost 2 bases, leaving 14 bases of the junction unmatched.